This TCR beta chain was profiled in a study of blood T cell repertoires in COVID-19. Study in general: Samples representing acute and convalescent COVID-19 were sourced from the United States, Italy and Spain. T cells, B-cell-depleted T cells, or PBMCs supplied cDNA or gDNA.

Authors' analysis steps: Reference gene primer amplification gave nucleated cell count estimates. Repertoires were generated with immunoSEQ multiplex PCR, while TCRdb's copy carries only in-frame clones and drops some. V and J calls and clone size follow that table, whereas D and trimming were derived from the DNA. Found here are some 370,000 clones, around 90% of them singletons; the top ten hold about 6.5%. The sequenced material came from peripheral blood. This TCR came from a man younger than 30 with active or convalescent COVID-19.

The CDR3 reads CASSLPGGTSTDTQYF. The CDR3 DNA sequence: TGTGCCAGCAGTTTACCGGGGGGGACTAGCACAGATACGCAGTATTTT. This chain joins TRBV28 and TRBJ2-3; 8 bases agree with TRBD2. The CDR3 loop spans 16 amino acids. V dropped 2 bases and J dropped 0; count of bases not matched to a gene: 4. The germline V gene encodes CDR1 MDHEN and CDR2 SYDVKM. The variable domain in full, with the rest retrieved from reference TRBV28 and TRBJ2-3, is DVKVTQSSRYLVKRTGEKVFLECVQDMDHENMFWYRQDPGLGLRLIYFSYDVKMKEKGDIPEGYSVSREKKERFSLILESASTNQTSMYLCASSLPGGTSTDTQYFGPGTRLTVL.